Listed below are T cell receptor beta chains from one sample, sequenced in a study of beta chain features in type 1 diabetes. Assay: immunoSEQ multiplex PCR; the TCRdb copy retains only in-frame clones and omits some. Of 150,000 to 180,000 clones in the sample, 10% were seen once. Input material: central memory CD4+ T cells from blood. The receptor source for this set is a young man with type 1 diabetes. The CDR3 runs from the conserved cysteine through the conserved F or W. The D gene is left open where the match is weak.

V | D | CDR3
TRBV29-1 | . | CSVLPAPNHEQYF
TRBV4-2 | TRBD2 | CASRGGRTSGNSDTQYF
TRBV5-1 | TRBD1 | CASSQQGPSNTEAFF
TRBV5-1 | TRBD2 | CASSLFERGNEQFF
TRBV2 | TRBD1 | CARLLGTGGYGYTF
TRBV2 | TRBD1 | CASRPGQGLWEQYF
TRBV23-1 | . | CASFPMPRQWEQYF
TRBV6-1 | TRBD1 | CASSETYTGQGVPYEQYF
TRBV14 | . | CASSQDLGETQYF
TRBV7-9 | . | CASSFAPGTGANVLTF
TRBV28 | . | CATFPRREYGYTF
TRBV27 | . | CASSLSRGTYEQYF
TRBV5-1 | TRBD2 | CASSLVLAASTDTQYF
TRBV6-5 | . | CASSYKFSSGEQYF
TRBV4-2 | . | CASSQGHRNSNQPQHF
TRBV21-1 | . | CASSFPGLAGDTSTDTQYF
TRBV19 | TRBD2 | CASSTATGTSGQPWGYEQYF
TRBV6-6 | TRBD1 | CATSSGTGHNEQFF
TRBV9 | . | CASSTYTGELFF
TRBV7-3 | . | CASSLQGGSNYEQYF
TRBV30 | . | CAWSLQAGNEQFF
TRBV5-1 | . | CASSLSGQQETQYF
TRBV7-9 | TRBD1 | CASSLAQGAWETQYF
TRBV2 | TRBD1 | CASSEGGYQQFF